Following are 23 T cell receptor beta chains from one sample sequenced in a study of T cell responses to AZD1222 COVID-19 vaccine. The repertoire was sequenced with immunoSEQ multiplex PCR; TCRdb's copy has only in-frame clones and lacks some. The repertoire holds around 100,000 clones, with 89% as singletons. Sequenced here: peripheral blood, sampled on day 0 of AZD1222 vaccination. The receptors originated from an adult in good health.

This sequence joins TRBV19 and TRBJ2-7; TRBD1 matches 9 bases. From germline, CDR1 is LNHDA and CDR2 SQIVND (reference sequence). There are 15 residues in the CDR3. V lost 4 bases, J lost 0 bases, and 4 bases stayed unmatched. The chain's CDR3 is CASSRGQGRSYEQYF. CDR3 bases: TGTGCCAGTAGTAGGGGACAGGGTCGCTCCTACGAGCAGTACTTC.

V gene TRBV14 combines with J gene TRBJ1-1; D is undetermined. V was trimmed by 2 bases and J by 6 bases, leaving 16 bases between them. From germline, CDR1 is SGHDN and CDR2 FVKESK. This CDR3 comprises 15 residues. CDR3 in amino acids: CASSQRPGPGPEAFF. The CDR3 nucleotides read TGTGCCAGCAGCCAACGACCAGGCCCTGGCCCTGAAGCTTTCTTT.

V usage is TRBV6-4 and J usage is TRBJ1-1, with a tentative D call TRBD1 (6 bases). The V end was cut by 3 bases, the J end by 3 bases, with 8 bases between. CDR1 and CDR2 from the germline V gene are MRHNA and SNTAGT. This CDR3 has 13 residues. CDR3 nucleotide sequence: TGTGCCAGCAGTGAAGGACAGTACACTGAAGCTTTCTTT. Residues: CASSEGQYTEAFF.

This clone was seen just once. This chain uses TRBV30 with TRBJ1-3, with D unclear. V was shortened by 2 bases and J by 3 bases, with 8 bases between the two germline ends. The CDR3 is made up of 13 amino acids. The germline gives CDR1 GTSNPN, CDR2 SVGIG (reference sequence). CDR3 in DNA: TGTGCCTGGAGTTCAACTCTTGGAAACACCATATATTTT. Translating it yields CAWSSTLGNTIYF.

This chain uses TRBV6-5 with TRBJ1-5; D is undetermined. The germline V gene encodes CDR1 MNHEY and CDR2 SVGAGI. This CDR3 region has 11 residues. The V and J ends lost 7 bases and 4 bases respectively, with 5 bases between them. This chain's CDR3 is CASNRNQPQHF. The CDR3 DNA follows: TGTGCCAGCAACCGTAATCAGCCCCAGCATTTT.

The chain combines TRBV7-8 with TRBJ2-5, with TRBD1 matching 7 bases. The CDR3 contains 15 residues. J lost 2 bases, V lost 1 base, and 4 bases had no gene match. Germline V gene data show CDR1 as SGHVS and CDR2 as FQNEAQ. CDR3 DNA sequence: TGTGCCAGCAGCTTAGTAGGGGGCCGGCAAGAGACCCAGTACTTC. Translation gives CASSLVGGRQETQYF. Drawing the rest from reference TRBV7-8 and TRBJ2-5, the complete variable domain is GAGVSQSPRYKVAKRGQDVALRCDPISGHVSLFWYQQALGQGPEFLTYFQNEAQLDKSGLPSDRFFAERPEGSVSTLKIQRTQQEDSAVYLCASSLVGGRQETQYFGPGTRLLVL.

Points on this clone: Without the conserved terminal phenylalanine or tryptophan, this CDR3 likely stems from a read error. It is unclear where the CDR3 begins or ends on the DNA, so no DNA is shown, and the CDR3 is as TCRdb lists it. This rearrangement joins TRBV12-2 to TRBJ1-6; TRBD1, the D gene given by the table, was not confirmed from the DNA. TRBV12-2 is a documented pseudogene. The CDR3 spans 20 amino acids, including both terminal residues. The CDR3 sequence: CASRLVPKGNRVMYNSPLHL.

CDR3 region: CAWSVEGFGYNEQFF. In nucleotides, the CDR3 is TGTGCCTGGAGTGTAGAGGGCTTCGGCTACAATGAGCAGTTCTTC. J is TRBJ2-1 and V is TRBV30; a weak D match, TRBD2 (5 bases). Germline loops: CDR1 GTSNPN, CDR2 SVGIG (reference sequence). Trimming stripped 0 bases from V and 3 bases from J, with 12 bases between. The CDR3 is 15 residues long.

The chain links TRBV4-1 to TRBJ1-5; D is undetermined. Germline-derived CDR1 and CDR2 are MGHRA and YSYEKL. The CDR3 covers 13 residues. V was shortened by 2 bases and J by 5 bases, with 7 bases between the two germline ends. CDR3 DNA sequence: TGCGCCAGCAGCCAACAGGACTATCAGCCCCAGCATTTT. It is translated as CASSQQDYQPQHF.

This clone was observed a single time. The chain has TRBV19 and TRBJ2-1; D may be TRBD2 (7 bases). Germline V gene lookup returns CDR1 LNHDA and CDR2 SQIVND (reference sequence). The CDR3 contains 15 residues. V was pared by 3 bases and J by 6 bases, with 15 bases between. In DNA, the CDR3 is TGTGCCAGTAGTATGTGGTGGGGGGGGCCCAATGAGCAGTTCTTC. Amino acid sequence: CASSMWWGGPNEQFF.

The chain uses TRBV2 and TRBJ2-5; either TRBD1 or TRBD2 may fit D (5 bases each). The V end lost 8 bases, the J end lost 5 bases, and 15 bases lay between the germline ends. The length of the CDR3 is 13 residues. The germline V gene has CDR1 SNHLY and CDR2 FYNNEI. The DNA for the CDR3 is TGTGCCAGCTTAGCGAACTGGGGGGAGACCCAGTACTTC. Translating it yields CASLANWGETQYF.

The chain links TRBV7-2 to TRBJ1-2; perhaps TRBD1 as D (6 bases). The CDR3 length is 16 residues. Between the trimmed V and J ends, which lost 5 bases and 5 bases, there was a span of 21 bases. CDR1 is SGHTA, CDR2 FQGNSA, per germline. CDR3 in amino acids: CASSPDGLRGRYGYTF. The CDR3 bases are TGTGCCAGCAGCCCGGATGGTCTGAGGGGGAGGTATGGCTACACCTTC.

The chain links TRBV5-1 to TRBJ2-2; 12 bases line up with TRBD1. The CDR3 runs 18 residues. V shed 2 bases and J 4 bases; nucleotides not matched to a gene: 9. Germline V CDR1 and CDR2: SGHRS, YFSETQ. The CDR3 reads CASSLFGPGQGATGELFF. CDR3 nucleotides: TGCGCCAGCAGCTTATTCGGCCCGGGACAGGGGGCCACCGGGGAGCTGTTTTTT.

This clone was seen a single time. The chain uses TRBV9 and TRBJ2-3; TRBD2 aligns across 7 bases. This CDR3 has 15 residues. In germline, CDR1 is SGDLS, CDR2 YYNGEE. V gave up 1 base and J gave up 5 bases; unmatched junction bases: 7. The CDR3 sequence is CASSVSAGEKDTQYF. As DNA, the CDR3 is TGTGCCAGCAGCGTATCGGCGGGGGAGAAAGATACGCAGTATTTT.

This chain connects TRBV30 to TRBJ2-7, with TRBD1 identical over 7 bases. The CDR3 is 18 amino acids. V trimming: 3 bases; J trimming: 4 bases; junction bases outside the gene matches: 21. CDR1 is GTSNPN, CDR2 SVGIG, per germline (reference sequence). Here the CDR3 DNA reads TGTGCCTGGAGACCCCGGGACAGCCACCCCATTTTGATTTACGAGCAGTACTTC. This sequence encodes CAWRPRDSHPILIYEQYF.

The J gene is TRBJ1-4, the V gene TRBV30, with D maybe TRBD1 (6 bases). Trimming took off 0 bases at V and 4 bases at J, with 12 bases between the two ends. This CDR3 has 15 residues. Germline lookup yields CDR1 GTSNPN and CDR2 SVGIG (reference sequence). CDR3 protein: CAWSVMGRGNEKLFF. CDR3 sequence (DNA): TGTGCCTGGAGTGTCATGGGCAGGGGTAATGAAAAACTGTTTTTT.

In the case of this clone: The final CDR3 position lacks the conserved phenylalanine or tryptophan, pointing to a likely read error. The chain recombines TRBV3-1 (or the pseudogene TRBV3-2) with TRBJ1-6; D perhaps matches TRBD1 (6 bases). The CDR3 runs 14 residues. Germline lookup yields CDR1 LGHDT and CDR2 YNNKEL (reference sequence). Trimming cost V 8 bases and J 8 bases, with 16 bases left between them. The CDR3 spells CASSYTGGHSPLHL. CDR3 DNA sequence: TGTGCCAGCTCTTATACGGGGGGCCATTCACCCCTCCACCTT.

The CDR3 sequence is CAIRELQYNEQFF. CDR3 DNA sequence: TGTGCCATCAGGGAACTACAGTACAATGAGCAGTTCTTC. The chain links TRBV10-3 to TRBJ2-1; the D is unclear. V was pared by 6 bases and J by 4 bases, with 10 bases between. CDR3 length: 13 residues. Looked up from germline, CDR1 is ENHRY and CDR2 is SYGVKD.

This chain connects TRBV5-1 to TRBJ2-2, with 7 bases lining up with TRBD1. The CDR3 sequence is 14 residues long. CDR1 SGHRS and CDR2 YFSETQ come from the germline V gene. The junction had 2 bases not matched to a gene; V was cut back by 0 bases and J by 6 bases. The CDR3 loop is CASSLGQGAGELFF. The CDR3 coding sequence is TGCGCCAGCAGCTTGGGCCAGGGGGCCGGGGAGCTGTTTTTT.

The V gene is TRBV4-1, the J gene TRBJ1-5; 7 positions match TRBD1. V shed 2 bases, J shed 1 base, and the junction held 2 bases outside the gene matches. The CDR3 runs to 15 residues. CDR1 is MGHRA and CDR2 is YSYEKL in the germline V gene. CDR3 bases: TGCGCCAGCAGCCAAAGACAGGGAAGCAATCAGCCCCAGCATTTT. This encodes CASSQRQGSNQPQHF.

CDR3 nucleotide sequence: TGTGCCAGCAGCGGGGGAGCGACCCTGGTTGGAGAGCAGTTCTTC. Residues: CASSGGATLVGEQFF. J is TRBJ2-1 and V is TRBV5-6; the D call may be TRBD1 or TRBD2 (5 bases each). Trimming cost V 4 bases and J 10 bases, with 21 bases left between them. This CDR3 comprises 15 residues. Per germline, CDR1 SGHDT and CDR2 YYEEEE.

The chain joins TRBV2 to TRBJ1-6; 10 nucleotides align to TRBD1. The V gene end was trimmed by 5 bases and the J gene end by 9 bases; junction bases not matched to a gene: 7. Germline lookup yields CDR1 SNHLY and CDR2 FYNNEI. The CDR3 extends over 15 amino acids. CDR3 protein: CASSSGQGGRSPLHF. CDR3 DNA sequence: TGTGCCAGCAGTAGCGGACAGGGGGGGCGTTCACCCCTCCACTTT.

This clone was counted once. V and J are TRBV10-3 and TRBJ2-6; tentatively, D is TRBD2 (6 bases). The CDR3 totals 19 residues. Trimming removed 1 base at V and 3 bases at J, with 19 bases between. From germline, CDR1 is ENHRY and CDR2 SYGVKD. CDR3 DNA sequence: TGTGCCATCAGTGAGTACCCCGTGGGGGGTACTGGTGGGGCCAACGTCCTGACTTTC. Translating it yields CAISEYPVGGTGGANVLTF.